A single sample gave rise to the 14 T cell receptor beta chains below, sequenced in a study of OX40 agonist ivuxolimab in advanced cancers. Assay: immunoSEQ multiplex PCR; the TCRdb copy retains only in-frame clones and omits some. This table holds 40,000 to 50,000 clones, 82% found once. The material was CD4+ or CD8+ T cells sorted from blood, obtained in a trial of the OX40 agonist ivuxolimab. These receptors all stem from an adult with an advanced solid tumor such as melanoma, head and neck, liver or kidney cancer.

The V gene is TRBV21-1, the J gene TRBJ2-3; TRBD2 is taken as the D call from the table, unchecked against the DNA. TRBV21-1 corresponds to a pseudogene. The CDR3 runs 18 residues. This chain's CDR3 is CASTIPPGRGGHTDTQYF. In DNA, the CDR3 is TGTGCCAGCACCATTCCCCCGGGACGGGGGGGCCACACAGATACGCAGTATTTT.

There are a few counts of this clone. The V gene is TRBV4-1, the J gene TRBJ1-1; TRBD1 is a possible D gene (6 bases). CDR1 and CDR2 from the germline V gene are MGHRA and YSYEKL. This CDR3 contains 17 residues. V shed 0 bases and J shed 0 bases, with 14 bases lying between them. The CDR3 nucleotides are TGCGCCAGCAGCCAAGAGGGGGGGCGGAGAATGAACACTGAAGCTTTCTTT. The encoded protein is CASSQEGGRRMNTEAFF.

The CDR3 loop reads CASTPGGWASNGEAFF. The CDR3 DNA is TGTGCCAGCACCCCCGGTGGGTGGGCGAGCAACGGTGAAGCTTTCTTT. This rearrangement joins TRBV6-6 to TRBJ1-1; D unclear. Trimming removed 7 bases at V and 7 bases at J, with 25 bases between. Germline V gene lookup returns CDR1 MNHNY and CDR2 SVGAGI (reference sequence). The CDR3 runs to 16 residues.

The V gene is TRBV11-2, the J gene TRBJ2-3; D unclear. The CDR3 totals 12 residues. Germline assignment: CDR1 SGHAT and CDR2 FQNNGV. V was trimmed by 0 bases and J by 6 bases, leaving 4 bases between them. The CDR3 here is CASSLDGDTQYF. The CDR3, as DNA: TGTGCCAGCAGCTTAGACGGGGATACGCAGTATTTT.

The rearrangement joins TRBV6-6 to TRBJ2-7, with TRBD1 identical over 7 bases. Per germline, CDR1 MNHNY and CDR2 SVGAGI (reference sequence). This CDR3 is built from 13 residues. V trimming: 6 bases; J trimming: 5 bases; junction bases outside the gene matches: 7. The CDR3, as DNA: TGTGCCAGCAGCACAGGGGATTTCCACGAGCAGTACTTC. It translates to CASSTGDFHEQYF.

The CDR3 DNA reads TGTGCCATCAGACCGGGACAGACTGTGAATTCACCCCTCCACTTT. This gives the protein CAIRPGQTVNSPLHF. The V call is TRBV10-3, the J call TRBJ1-6; the match to TRBD1 covers 7 bases. Germline CDR1 and CDR2: ENHRY and SYGVKD. The ends lost 6 bases at V and 7 bases at J; junction bases unmatched: 9. This CDR3 has 15 amino acids.

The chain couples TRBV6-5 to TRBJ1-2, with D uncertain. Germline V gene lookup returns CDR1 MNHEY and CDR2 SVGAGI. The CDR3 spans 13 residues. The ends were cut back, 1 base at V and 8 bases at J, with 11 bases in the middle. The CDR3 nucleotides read TGTGCCAGCAGTTACTTTGAGGGTCAAGGCTACACCTTC. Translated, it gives CASSYFEGQGYTF.

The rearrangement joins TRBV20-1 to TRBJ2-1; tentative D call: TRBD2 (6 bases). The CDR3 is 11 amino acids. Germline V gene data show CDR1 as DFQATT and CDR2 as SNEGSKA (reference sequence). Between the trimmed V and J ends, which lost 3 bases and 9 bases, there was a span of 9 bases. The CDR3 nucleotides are TGCAGTGCTAGGGAGGGCGGTGAGCAGTTCTTC. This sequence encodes CSAREGGEQFF.

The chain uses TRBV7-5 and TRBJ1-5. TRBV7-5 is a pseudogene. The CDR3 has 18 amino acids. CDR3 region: CVRSYQAIRGPSNQPQHF. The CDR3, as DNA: TGTGTCAGAAGCTACCAGGCAATCCGAGGCCCTAGCAATCAGCCCCAGCATTTT.

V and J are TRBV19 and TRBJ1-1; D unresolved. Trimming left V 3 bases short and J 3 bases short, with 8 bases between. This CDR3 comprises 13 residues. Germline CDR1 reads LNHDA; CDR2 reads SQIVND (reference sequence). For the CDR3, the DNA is TGTGCCAGTAGTATGGGGAAATACACTGAAGCTTTCTTT. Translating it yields CASSMGKYTEAFF.

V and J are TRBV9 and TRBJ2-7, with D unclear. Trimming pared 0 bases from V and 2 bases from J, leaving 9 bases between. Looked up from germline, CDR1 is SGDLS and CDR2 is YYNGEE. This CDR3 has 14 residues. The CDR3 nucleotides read TGTGCCAGCAGCGTAGGGGCGAACCCCTACGAGCAGTACTTC. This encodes CASSVGANPYEQYF.

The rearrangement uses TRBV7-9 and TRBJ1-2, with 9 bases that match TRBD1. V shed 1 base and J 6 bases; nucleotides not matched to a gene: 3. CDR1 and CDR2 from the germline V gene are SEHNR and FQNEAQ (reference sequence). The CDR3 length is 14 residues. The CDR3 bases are TGTGCCAGCAGCTTAGACAGGGGGCACGATGGCTACACCTTC. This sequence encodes CASSLDRGHDGYTF.

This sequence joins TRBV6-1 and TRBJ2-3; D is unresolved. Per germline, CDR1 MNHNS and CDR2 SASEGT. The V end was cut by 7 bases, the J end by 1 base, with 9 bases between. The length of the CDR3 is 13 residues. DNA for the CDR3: TGTGCCAGCACCATGAGAGGCACAGATACGCAGTATTTT. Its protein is CASTMRGTDTQYF.

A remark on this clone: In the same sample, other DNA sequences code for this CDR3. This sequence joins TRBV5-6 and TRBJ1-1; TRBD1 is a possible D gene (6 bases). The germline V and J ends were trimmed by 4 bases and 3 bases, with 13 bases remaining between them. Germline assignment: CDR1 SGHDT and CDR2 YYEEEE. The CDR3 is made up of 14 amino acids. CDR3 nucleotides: TGTGCCAGCAGCGTTGGACAGTCAGACACTGAAGCTTTCTTT. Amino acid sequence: CASSVGQSDTEAFF.